This TCR beta chain was obtained from a study of blood T cell repertoires in COVID-19. This clone was seen a single time. The table came from immunoSEQ multiplex PCR; TCRdb's copy has only in-frame clones and leaves some out. The table has roughly 88,000 clones, 75% to 95% seen once. This CDR3 contains 15 residues. The V and J ends lost 0 bases and 4 bases, in that order; junction bases with no gene match: 3. In germline, CDR1 is MNHEY, CDR2 SVGAGI. The clonotype comes from a woman aged 50 to 60 in a cohort sampled during active COVID-19. The specimen sequenced was peripheral blood. V is TRBV6-5 and J is TRBJ2-7, with 10 bases that match TRBD2. CDR3 nucleotide sequence: TGTGCCAGCAGTTACTCCGCTAGCGGGAGTTACGAGCAGTACTTC. This sequence encodes CASSYSASGSYEQYF.